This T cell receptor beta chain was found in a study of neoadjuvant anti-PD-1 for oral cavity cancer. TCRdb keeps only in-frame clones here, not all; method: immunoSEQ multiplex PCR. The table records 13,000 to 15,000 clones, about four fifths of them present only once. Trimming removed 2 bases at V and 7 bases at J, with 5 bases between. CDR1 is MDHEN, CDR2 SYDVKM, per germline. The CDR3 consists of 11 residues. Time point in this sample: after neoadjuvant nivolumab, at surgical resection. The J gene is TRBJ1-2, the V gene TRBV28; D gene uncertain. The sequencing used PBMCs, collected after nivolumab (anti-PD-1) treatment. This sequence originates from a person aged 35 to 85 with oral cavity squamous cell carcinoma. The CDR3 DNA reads TGTGCCAGCAGTTTAGGGCCTGGCTACACCTTC. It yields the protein CASSLGPGYTF.